This TCR beta chain was recovered during a study of blood T cell repertoires in COVID-19. Turning to the study itself: COVID-19 samples from acute and convalescent phases originated in the United States, Italy and Spain.

The CDR3 loop spans 13 amino acids. With 8 bases removed from V and 0 bases from J, the gap between germline ends came to 8 bases. The germline V gene has CDR1 MNHEY and CDR2 SMNVEV (reference sequence). Authors' analysis steps: How many nucleated cells were present was estimated from reference gene primer amplification. TCRdb keeps only in-frame clones here, not all; method: immunoSEQ multiplex PCR. That table supplies the V and J calls and clone size; D and trimming were determined from the DNA. The table has hundreds of thousands of clones, 85% seen once. The specimen sequenced was peripheral blood. The rearrangement joins TRBV27 to TRBJ1-3, with TRBD1 as a possible D gene (6 bases). The receptor was derived from a human donor in a cohort sampled during active COVID-19. Here the CDR3 DNA reads TGTGCCAGCCGACAGGCCTCTGGAAACACCATATATTTT. Translated, it gives CASRQASGNTIYF.